This TCR beta chain was sequenced for a study of OX40 agonist ivuxolimab in advanced cancers. Generated by immunoSEQ multiplex PCR, the TCRdb table keeps only in-frame clones and is missing some. Among 60,000 to 85,000 clones listed, roughly 80% were seen once. Any history of autoimmune disease or systemic immunosuppression disqualified patients. General study results and limits: With doses of 0.1-3.0 mg/kg, partial responders showed among the lowest clonal expansion.

In its sample, this clone was seen a few times. Its antigen remains unknown. The V end lost 8 bases, the J end lost 7 bases, and 20 bases lay between the germline ends. CDR1 and CDR2 from the germline V gene are GTSNPN and SVGIG (reference sequence). The CDR3 is 13 residues long. V and J are TRBV30 and TRBJ1-2, with D tentatively TRBD1 (5 bases). This specimen was CD4+ or CD8+ T cells sorted from blood, taken in a trial of the OX40 agonist ivuxolimab. This receptor was identified in an adult with an advanced solid tumor such as melanoma, head and neck, liver or kidney cancer. This chain's CDR3 is CAGKGYRGPGYTF. The CDR3 DNA reads as TGTGCCGGGAAGGGGTACCGTGGGCCTGGCTACACCTTC.